The sample holds many counts of the clone carrying this TCR beta chain. As yet, its antigen is unknown. The sample is drawn from a study of T cell repertoires in cytomegalovirus infection. Across the whole study: In public TCR beta signatures, there were indications of both CMV infection and matching HLA type. Study-wide points: Based on cumulative public TCR beta family frequency, carriers of CMV plus the relevant HLA were identified. CMV-specific TCR beta clonotypes restricted by HLA-C were the ones dominating the ex vivo response.

TCRdb re-called the reads with MiXCR, one entry per CDR3 protein. The data show around 550,000 distinct CDR3 sequences, around a quarter seen once. V was cut by 5 bases and J by 3 bases, with 9 bases left in between. CDR3 length: 13 amino acids. Germline CDR1 reads SGHTA; CDR2 reads FQGNSA. V and J are TRBV7-2 and TRBJ2-3; the D gene is possibly TRBD1 (5 bases). The specimen was PBMCs. The TCR originated in a human donor in good health (CMV status not recorded). Some clones in this sample may be carry-over from other donors' samples. The DNA of the CDR3 is TGTGCCAGCAGCCCACCAGGGACAGATACGCAGTATTTT. The encoded protein is CASSPPGTDTQYF.